These 11 T cell receptor beta chains came from one sample sequenced in a study of CXCR3-negative and CXCR3-positive naive CD8 T cells. Whole-study results and caveats: CXCR3-positive naive cells carried more hydrophobic TRB CDR3s than CXCR3-negative naive cells did.

UMI-labeled 5' RACE yielded the TRB cDNA libraries. TCRdb re-called the 5' RACE reads; every CDR3 protein appears as one record, without DNA. Recorded for this sample: about 98,000 distinct CDR3 sequences. No antigen is known for these receptors. The source material was naive CXCR3+ CD8+ T cells from blood. Documented subset: CD45RO-CCR7+CD27+CD95- naive CD8+ T cells expressing CXCR3 (TNR3+). The receptors originated from a human donor in good health. Some clones in this sample may be carry-over from other donors' samples.

J is TRBJ2-6 and V is TRBV29-1; TCRdb designates TRBD1, a call that cannot be tested without DNA. The CDR3 covers 20 residues. The germline gives CDR1 SQVTM, CDR2 ANQGSEA. The CDR3 is CSVELMPPGSGSVGANVLTF. Using reference TRBV29-1 and TRBJ2-6 for the parts outside the CDR3, the full variable domain is SAVISQKPSRDICQRGTSLTIQCQVDSQVTMMFWYRQQPGQSLTLIATANQGSEATYESGFVIDKFPISRPNLTFSTLTVSNMSPEDSSIYLCSVELMPPGSGSVGANVLTFGAGSRLTVL.

The chain recombines TRBV7-6 with TRBJ2-5; TCRdb's D call of TRBD2 is untestable without DNA. The CDR3 contains 16 residues. Per germline, CDR1 SGHVS and CDR2 FNYEAQ. CDR3 sequence: CASSFGRGGLSETQYF. Combining the CDR3 with reference TRBV7-6 and TRBJ2-5 gives the whole variable domain GAGVSQSPRYKVTKRGQDVALRCDPISGHVSLYWYRQALGQGPEFLTYFNYEAQQDKSGLPNDRFSAERPEGSISTLTIQRTEQRDSAMYRCASSFGRGGLSETQYFGPGTRLLVL.

The rearrangement links TRBV5-1 to TRBJ2-3; TCRdb names TRBD2, which stays unverified in the absence of DNA. CDR1 and CDR2 (germline): SGHRS, YFSETQ. The CDR3 runs to 15 residues. CDR3 region: CASSLKGVGTDTQYF.

This rearrangement joins TRBV7-9 to TRBJ1-5. Germline CDR1 SEHNR, CDR2 FQNEAQ (reference sequence). This CDR3 has 13 amino acids. The CDR3 loop reads CASSLSPSQPQHF.

This sequence joins TRBV5-1 and TRBJ2-7; there is no DNA to check the TCRdb D call of TRBD1. The CDR3 length is 17 residues. The germline CDR1 and CDR2 sequences are SGHRS and YFSETQ. CDR3 residues: CANSLGGYRDIDHEQYF.

The J gene is TRBJ2-7, the V gene TRBV20-1; TCRdb's D gene call, TRBD1, goes unchecked for lack of DNA. In germline, CDR1 is DFQATT, CDR2 SNEGSKA (reference sequence). The CDR3 is made up of 13 amino acids. The chain's CDR3 is CSGTGVSSYEQYF.

V and J are TRBV19 and TRBJ2-1. CDR3 length equals 15 residues. Germline CDR1 is LNHDA and CDR2 is SQIVND (reference sequence). The CDR3 here is CASSIGTGLPNEQFF.

The chain employs TRBV6-2 or TRBV6-3 and TRBJ2-7; with no DNA, the TCRdb D assignment of TRBD2 cannot be verified. The germline V gene encodes CDR1 MNHEY and CDR2 SVGEGT. The CDR3 has 16 amino acids. The CDR3: CASSTKTSGWTYEQYF.

This chain uses TRBV21-1 with TRBJ2-7. TRBV21-1 is a pseudogene locus. The CDR3 totals 12 residues. The CDR3 sequence is CASSKEGCEQYF.

The gene calls are TRBV15 and TRBJ2-5. Per the germline V gene, CDR1 is LNHNV and CDR2 is YYDKDF (reference sequence). The CDR3 totals 14 residues. CDR3 residues: CATSTRRGQETQYF.

The rearrangement uses TRBV6-1 and TRBJ2-5; TCRdb proposes TRBD1, but this gene call is untestable without DNA. CDR3 size: 16 residues. Per germline, CDR1 MNHNS and CDR2 SASEGT. The CDR3 loop reads CASKEWTGESDETQYF.